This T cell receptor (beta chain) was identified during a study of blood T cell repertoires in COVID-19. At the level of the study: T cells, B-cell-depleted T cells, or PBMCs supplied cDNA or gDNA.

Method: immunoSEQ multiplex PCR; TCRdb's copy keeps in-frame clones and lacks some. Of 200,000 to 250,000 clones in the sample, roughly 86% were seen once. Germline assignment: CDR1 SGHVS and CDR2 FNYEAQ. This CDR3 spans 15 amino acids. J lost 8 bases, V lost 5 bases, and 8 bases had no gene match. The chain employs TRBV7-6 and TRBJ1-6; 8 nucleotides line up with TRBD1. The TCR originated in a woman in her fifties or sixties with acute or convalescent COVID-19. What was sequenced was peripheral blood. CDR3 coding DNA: TGTGCCAGCAGCCCCGGACAGGGCGGGGATTCACCCCTCCACTTT. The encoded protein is CASSPGQGGDSPLHF.